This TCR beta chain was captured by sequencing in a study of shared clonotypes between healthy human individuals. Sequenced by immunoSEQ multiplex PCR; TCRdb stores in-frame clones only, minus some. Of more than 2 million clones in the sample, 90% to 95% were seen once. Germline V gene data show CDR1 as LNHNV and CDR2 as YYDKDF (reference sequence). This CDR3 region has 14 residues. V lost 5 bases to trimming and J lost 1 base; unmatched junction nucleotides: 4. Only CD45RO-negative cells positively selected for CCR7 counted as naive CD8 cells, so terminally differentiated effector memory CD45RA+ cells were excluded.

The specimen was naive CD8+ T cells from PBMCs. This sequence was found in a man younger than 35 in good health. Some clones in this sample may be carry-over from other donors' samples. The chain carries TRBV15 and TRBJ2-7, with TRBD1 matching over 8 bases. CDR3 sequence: CATSGRDRSYEQYF. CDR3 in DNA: TGTGCCACCAGCGGCCGGGACAGGTCCTACGAGCAGTACTTC.